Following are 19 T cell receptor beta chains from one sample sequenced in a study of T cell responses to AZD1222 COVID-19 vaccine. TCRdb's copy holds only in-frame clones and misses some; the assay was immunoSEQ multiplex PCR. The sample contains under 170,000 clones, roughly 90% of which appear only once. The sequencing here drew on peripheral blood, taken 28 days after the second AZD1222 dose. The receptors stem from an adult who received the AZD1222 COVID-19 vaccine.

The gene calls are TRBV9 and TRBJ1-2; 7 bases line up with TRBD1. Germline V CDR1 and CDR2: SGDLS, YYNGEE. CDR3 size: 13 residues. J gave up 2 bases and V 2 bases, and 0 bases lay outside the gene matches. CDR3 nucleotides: TGTGCCAGCAGCGTCAGGGGGAACTATGGCTACACCTTC. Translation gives CASSVRGNYGYTF. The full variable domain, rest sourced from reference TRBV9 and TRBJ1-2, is DSGVTQTPKHLITATGQRVTLRCSPRSGDLSVYWYQQSLDQGLQFLIQYYNGEERAKGNILERFSAQQFPDLHSELNLSSLELGDSALYFCASSVRGNYGYTFGSGTRLTVV.

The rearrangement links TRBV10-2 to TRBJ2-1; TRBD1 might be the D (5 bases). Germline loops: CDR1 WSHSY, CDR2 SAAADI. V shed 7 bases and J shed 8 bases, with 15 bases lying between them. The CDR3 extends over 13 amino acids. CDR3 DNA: TGCGCCAGCACGTGGCAGGGCCTCGATGAGCAGTTCTTC. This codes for CASTWQGLDEQFF.

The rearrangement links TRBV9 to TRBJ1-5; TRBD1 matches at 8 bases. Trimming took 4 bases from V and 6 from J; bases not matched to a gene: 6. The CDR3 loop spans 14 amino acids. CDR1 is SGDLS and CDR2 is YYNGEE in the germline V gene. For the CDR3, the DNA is TGTGCCAGCAGCATGCAACAGGGGGGTCAGCCCCAGCATTTT. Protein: CASSMQQGGQPQHF.

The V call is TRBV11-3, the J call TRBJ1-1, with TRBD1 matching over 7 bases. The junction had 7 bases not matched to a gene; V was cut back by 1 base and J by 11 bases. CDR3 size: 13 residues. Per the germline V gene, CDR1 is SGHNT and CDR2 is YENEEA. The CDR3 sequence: CASSLGRQGPAFF. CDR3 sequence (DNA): TGTGCCAGCAGCTTAGGACGACAGGGACCTGCTTTCTTT.

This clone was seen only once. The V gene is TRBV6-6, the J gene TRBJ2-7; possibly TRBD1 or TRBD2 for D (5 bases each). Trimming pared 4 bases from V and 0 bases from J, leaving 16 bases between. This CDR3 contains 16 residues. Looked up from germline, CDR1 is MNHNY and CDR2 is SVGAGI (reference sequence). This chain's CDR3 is CASSSVRGPSSYEQYF. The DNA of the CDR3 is TGTGCCAGCAGTTCGGTACGGGGCCCGAGCTCCTACGAGCAGTACTTC.

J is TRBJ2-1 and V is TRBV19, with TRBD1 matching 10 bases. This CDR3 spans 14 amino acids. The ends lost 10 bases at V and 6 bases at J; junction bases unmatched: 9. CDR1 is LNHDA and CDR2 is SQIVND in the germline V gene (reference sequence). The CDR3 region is CATQGQGMGNEQFF. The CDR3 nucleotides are TGTGCCACACAGGGACAGGGGATGGGCAATGAGCAGTTCTTC.

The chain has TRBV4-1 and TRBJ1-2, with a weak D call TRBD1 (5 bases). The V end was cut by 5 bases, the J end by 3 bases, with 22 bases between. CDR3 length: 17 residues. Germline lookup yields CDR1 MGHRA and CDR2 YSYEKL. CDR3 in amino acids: CASSVRWEGISDYGYTF. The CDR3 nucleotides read TGCGCCAGCAGCGTCCGGTGGGAGGGGATTAGCGACTATGGCTACACCTTC.

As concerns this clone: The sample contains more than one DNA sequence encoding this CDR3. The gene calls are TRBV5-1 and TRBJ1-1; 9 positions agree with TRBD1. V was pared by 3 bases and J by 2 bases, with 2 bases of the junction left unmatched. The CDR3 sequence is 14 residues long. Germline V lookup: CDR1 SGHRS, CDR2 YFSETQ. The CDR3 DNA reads TGCGCCAGCAGCTCGGGACAGGGTAACACTGAAGCTTTCTTT. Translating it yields CASSSGQGNTEAFF. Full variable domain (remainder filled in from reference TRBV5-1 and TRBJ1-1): KAGVTQTPRYLIKTRGQQVTLSCSPISGHRSVSWYQQTPGQGLQFLFEYFSETQRNKGNFPGRFSGRQFSNSRSEMNVSTLELGDSALYLCASSSGQGNTEAFFGQGTRLTVV.

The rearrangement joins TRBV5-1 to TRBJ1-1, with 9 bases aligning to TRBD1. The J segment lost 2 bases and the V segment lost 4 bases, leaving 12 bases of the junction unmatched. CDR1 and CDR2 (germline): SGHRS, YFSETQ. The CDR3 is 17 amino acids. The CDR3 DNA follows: TGCGCCAGCAGCGAGTTACAGGGGGCGGATATCAACACTGAAGCTTTCTTT. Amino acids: CASSELQGADINTEAFF.

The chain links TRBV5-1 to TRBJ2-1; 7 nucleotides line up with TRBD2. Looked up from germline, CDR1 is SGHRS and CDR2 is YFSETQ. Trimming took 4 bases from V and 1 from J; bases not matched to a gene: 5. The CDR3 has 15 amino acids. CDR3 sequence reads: CASSPTSWSYNEQFF. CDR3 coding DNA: TGCGCCAGCAGCCCGACTAGCTGGTCCTACAATGAGCAGTTCTTC.

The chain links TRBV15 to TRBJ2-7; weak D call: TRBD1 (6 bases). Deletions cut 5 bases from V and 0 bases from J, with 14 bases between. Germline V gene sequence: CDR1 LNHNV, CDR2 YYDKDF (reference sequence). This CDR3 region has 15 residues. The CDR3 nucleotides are TGTGCCACCAGCCTAGACAGGCTCAGCTCCTACGAGCAGTACTTC. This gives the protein CATSLDRLSSYEQYF.

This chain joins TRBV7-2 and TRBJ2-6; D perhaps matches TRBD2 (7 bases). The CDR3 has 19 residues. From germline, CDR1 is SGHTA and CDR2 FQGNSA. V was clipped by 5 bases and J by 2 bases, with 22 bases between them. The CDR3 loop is CASSPRGSGTNPGANVLTF. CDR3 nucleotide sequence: TGTGCCAGCAGCCCTAGAGGGAGCGGGACAAATCCTGGGGCCAACGTCCTGACTTTC.

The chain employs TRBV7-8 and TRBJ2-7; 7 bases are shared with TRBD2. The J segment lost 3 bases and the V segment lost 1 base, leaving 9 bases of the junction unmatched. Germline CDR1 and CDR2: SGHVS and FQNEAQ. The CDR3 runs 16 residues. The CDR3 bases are TGTGCCAGCAGCTTAGAGGGCGGACTAGGGGACTACGAGCAGTACTTC. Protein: CASSLEGGLGDYEQYF.

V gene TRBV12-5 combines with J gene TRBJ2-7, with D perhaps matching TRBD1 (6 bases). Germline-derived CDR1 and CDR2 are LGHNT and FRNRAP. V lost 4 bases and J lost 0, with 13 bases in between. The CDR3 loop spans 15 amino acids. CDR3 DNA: TGTGCTAGTGGTTGGGACACTGAGTCCTCCTACGAGCAGTACTTC. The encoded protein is CASGWDTESSYEQYF.

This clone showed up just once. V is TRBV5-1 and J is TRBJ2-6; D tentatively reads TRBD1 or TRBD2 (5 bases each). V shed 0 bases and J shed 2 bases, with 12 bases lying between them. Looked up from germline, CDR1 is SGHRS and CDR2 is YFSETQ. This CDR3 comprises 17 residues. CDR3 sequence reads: CASSLAGQGAGANVLTF. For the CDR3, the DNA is TGCGCCAGCAGCTTGGCCGGGCAGGGAGCTGGGGCCAACGTCCTGACTTTC. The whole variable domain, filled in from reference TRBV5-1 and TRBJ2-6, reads KAGVTQTPRYLIKTRGQQVTLSCSPISGHRSVSWYQQTPGQGLQFLFEYFSETQRNKGNFPGRFSGRQFSNSRSEMNVSTLELGDSALYLCASSLAGQGAGANVLTFGAGSRLTVL.

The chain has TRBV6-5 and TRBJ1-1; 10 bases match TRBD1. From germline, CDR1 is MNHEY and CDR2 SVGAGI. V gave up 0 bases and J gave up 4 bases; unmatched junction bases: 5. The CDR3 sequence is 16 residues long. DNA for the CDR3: TGTGCCAGCAGTTACTCGACAGGGGGCTCACCCACTGAAGCTTTCTTT. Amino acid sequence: CASSYSTGGSPTEAFF.

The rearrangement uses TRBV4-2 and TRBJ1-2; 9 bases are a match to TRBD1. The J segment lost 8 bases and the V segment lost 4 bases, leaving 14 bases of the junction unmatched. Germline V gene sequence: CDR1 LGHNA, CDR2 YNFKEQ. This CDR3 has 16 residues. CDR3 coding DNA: TGTGCCAGCAGCCCCCTGGGGGCCGGGACAGGGTTGGGCTACACCTTC. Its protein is CASSPLGAGTGLGYTF.

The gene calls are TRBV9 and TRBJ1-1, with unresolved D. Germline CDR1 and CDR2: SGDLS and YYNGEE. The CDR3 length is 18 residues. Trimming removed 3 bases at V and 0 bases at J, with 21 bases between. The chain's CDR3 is CASSGRPIAETLNTEAFF. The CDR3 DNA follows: TGTGCCAGCAGCGGAAGACCGATAGCAGAAACTCTGAACACTGAAGCTTTCTTT.

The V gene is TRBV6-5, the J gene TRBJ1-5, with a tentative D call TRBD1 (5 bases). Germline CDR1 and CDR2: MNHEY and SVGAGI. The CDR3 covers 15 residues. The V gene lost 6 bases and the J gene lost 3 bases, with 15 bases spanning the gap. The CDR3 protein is CASSFEAGHNQPQHF. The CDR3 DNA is TGTGCCAGCAGCTTTGAGGCAGGGCACAATCAGCCCCAGCATTTT.